This TCR beta chain was captured by sequencing in a study of blood T cells in healthy people across ages. Only a few counts were recorded for this clonotype. Next came a second PCR, run for about 6 to 11 cycles, which used a sample-barcoded 5' primer along with a J-beta primer mix. TCRdb passed the 5' RACE reads through MiXCR, listing each CDR3 protein once. The sample lists fewer than 900,000 distinct CDR3 sequences, approximately 49% occurring once. Germline V gene lookup returns CDR1 SQVTM and CDR2 ANQGSEA. The CDR3 sequence is 13 residues long. This TCR derives from a woman aged 55-69 years in good health. The sequenced sample consisted of blood. The chain recombines TRBV29-1 with TRBJ2-4; perhaps TRBD2 as D (6 bases). The DNA end is more similar to TRBJ2-7, so the J call may be wrong. CDR3 residues: CSVEDGGSGEQYF. CDR3 bases: TGCAGCGTTGAAGATGGGGGGTCGGGCGAGCAGTACTTC.